This TCR beta chain derives from a study of cytomegalovirus exposure and HLA in healthy donors. Study in general: There were some 410 genotyped donors. Of these, about 81% fell in the genetic ancestry cluster associated with self-reported Caucasian donors.

Germline V lookup: CDR1 MNHEY, CDR2 SMNVEV (reference sequence). CDR3 length: 15 amino acids. V lost 5 bases, J lost 5 bases, and 18 bases lay in between. Amplification used 60 Vbeta primers and 13 Jbeta primers. Sequenced by immunoSEQ multiplex PCR; TCRdb stores in-frame clones only, minus some. The sample carries some 120,000 clones, roughly 82% recorded once. Donors in the study were healthy people who gave bone marrow. The chain carries TRBV27 and TRBJ1-2; the D is unclear. The sample was PBMCs. This TCR was recovered from a human donor in good health. CDR3 residues: CASSPGPWPQYGYTF. The CDR3 region has the DNA TGTGCCAGCAGTCCTGGTCCTTGGCCTCAATATGGCTACACCTTC.